This TCR beta chain was recorded in a study of T cells in Graves' hyperthyroidism and ophthalmopathy (dated by TCRdb to the late 2010s). The study in broad terms: Peripheral blood samples were taken at the time of initial diagnosis, prior to any treatment. TCR Vbeta CDR3 sequencing of approximately 140 peripheral blood samples (more than 40 ophthalmopathy, 70 to 85 hyperthyroidism and roughly 17 progressor patients) is reported in the paper. Prospective prediction of ophthalmopathy was tested in an independent validation cohort consisting of 18 hyperthyroidism patients and about 17 patients who later progressed to ophthalmopathy. To identify TCR V-J signatures that set the groups apart, the researchers used a discovery cohort of roughly 100 patients, made up of roughly 45 with Graves' ophthalmopathy and 55 to 65 with stable Graves' hyperthyroidism. Once sampling was done, hyperthyroidism patients were given methimazole at a starting dose of 30 mg daily, whereas ophthalmopathy patients were given high-dose intravenous methylprednisolone. For training and testing, the roughly 97 patients in the discovery cohort were randomly divided in a 7:3 ratio. In addition, the study compared T-cell repertoires in thyroid tissue and in blood from roughly 6 Graves' hyperthyroidism patients.

Ophthalmopathy patients had moderately to severely active disease, with a Clinical Activity Score of 3 or more, a NOSPECS grade of 4 or more, and a disease duration of less than 3 months. Any patient with an uncontrolled infection, another autoimmune disease, pregnancy or lactation was excluded. Diagnoses relied on clinical symptoms, serum thyroxine and TRAb, thyroid ultrasound and orbital computed tomography. Ficoll-Paque density gradient centrifugation was used to isolate PBMCs from about 10 ml of fresh peripheral blood. Trizol reagent was used to extract total RNA, and RNA quality was then checked on an Agilent 2100 Bioanalyzer. This clonotype was observed a few times. No antigen is known for it. No base quality information exists; no much larger clone differs at one position. The TCR beta CDR3 regions were amplified from the RNA transcripts. A first-round RT-PCR of the TCR CDR3 used the HTBI primer set with the Qiagen OneStep RT-PCR kit. Libraries were constructed in a second round of multiplex PCR, after which size selection and purification were carried out. The libraries were sequenced on an Illumina HiSeq2000 using paired-end 100 bp reads. Per the authors' processing: SOAPnuke was used to process the raw data, removing reads that contained adapters or uncalled bases, had a mean Phred below 15, or lacked an exact match to the constant primer or identifier. High-quality paired reads were merged with COPE v1.2.5, and unique nucleotide sequences were defined as clonotypes. MiTCR v1.1 was used to align the clonotypes against IMGT TRBV, TRBD and TRBJ reference segments. The analysis was restricted to V-J combinations with a frequency above 0.0001, which together covered around 99% of the repertoires. The TCS score was defined as the ratio of F50 (clonal expansion) to E x V (chaos), calculated using BLOSUM62-based TCRdist between CDR3 peptides within each V-J. Welch's t-statistics and random forest reduced roughly 500 V-J features to 10 to 15, which were used in a naive Bayes classifier (R e1071). The similarity between thyroid and blood repertoires was quantified using the Morisita-Horn index. TCRdb took the public reads, trimmed them with fastp at Q25, ran MiXCR for clone calling and kept in-frame beta chains. Every CDR3 protein is listed once, alongside the most common genes and DNA of its rows. TCRdb, not the original authors, processed these V and J calls. The sample has fewer than 650,000 distinct CDR3 sequences on record, approximately 14% of them singletons. The ten largest clones capture over 3.5% of the sample.

Results and caveats for the whole study, not just this receptor: No statistical method was used to set the sample size in advance, and investigators knew the group allocation. Most expanded thyroid clonotypes (frequency above 0.001) were also found in blood, which suggests that blood repertoires may mirror thyroid immune responses. A model built on a 13 V-J signature distinguished ophthalmopathy from stable hyperthyroidism, reaching about 88% sensitivity and approximately 81% specificity in cross-validation and 80%/75% in testing. In validation, the model predicted progression to ophthalmopathy with about 71% sensitivity and roughly 75% specificity, a median of approximately 6.5 months before onset.

Deletion took 9 bases off V and 1 base off J, with a span of 18 bases between the germline ends. The germline V gene gives CDR1 as MNHEY and CDR2 as SVGAGI. Measured from the cysteine to the phenylalanine, the CDR3 is 15 residues long. Just the 45-base CDR3 DNA is kept, in frame starting at base 1. The sequence derives from a woman in her forties with Graves' ophthalmopathy. Sequencing input: blood. The chain joins TRBV6-5 to TRBJ1-1; D gene: possibly TRBD1, on 6 matching bases. The DNA sequence is given as TGTGCCAGTCAGTACTCCCCGGGACAGAACACTGAAGCTTTCTTT. This translates into CASQYSPGQNTEAFF.